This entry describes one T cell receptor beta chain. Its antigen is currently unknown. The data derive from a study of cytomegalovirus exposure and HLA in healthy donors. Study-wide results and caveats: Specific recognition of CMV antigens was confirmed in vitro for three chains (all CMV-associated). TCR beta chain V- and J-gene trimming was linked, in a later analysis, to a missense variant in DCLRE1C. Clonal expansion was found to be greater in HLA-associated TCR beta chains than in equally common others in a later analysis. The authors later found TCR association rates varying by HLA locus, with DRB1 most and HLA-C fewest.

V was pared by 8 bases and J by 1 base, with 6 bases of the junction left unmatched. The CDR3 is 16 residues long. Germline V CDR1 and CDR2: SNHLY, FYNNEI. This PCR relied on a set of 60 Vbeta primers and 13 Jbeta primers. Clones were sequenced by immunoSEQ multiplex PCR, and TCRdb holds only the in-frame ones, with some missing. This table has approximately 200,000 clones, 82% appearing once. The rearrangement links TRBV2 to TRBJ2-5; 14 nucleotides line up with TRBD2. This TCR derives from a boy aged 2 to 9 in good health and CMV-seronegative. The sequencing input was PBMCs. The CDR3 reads CASVKGLAGAQETQYF. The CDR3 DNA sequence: TGTGCCAGCGTCAAGGGACTAGCGGGGGCCCAAGAGACCCAGTACTTC. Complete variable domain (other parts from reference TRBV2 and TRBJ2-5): EPEVTQTPSHQVTQMGQEVILRCVPISNHLYFYWYRQILGQKVEFLVSFYNNEISEKSEIFDDQFSVERPDGSNFTLKIRSTKLEDSAMYFCASVKGLAGAQETQYFGPGTRLLVL.